These 13 T cell receptor beta chains were sequenced from one sample in a study of regulatory T cells in long-lasting Graves disease. The time point is: persistent/refractory GD, antithyroid drugs over 5 years with positive TRAb. Construction of the TCR library relied on RNA isolated from PBMCs. With iRepertoire HTBI primers and Arm-PCR of CDR3 regions, TCR beta libraries were built. TCRdb ran MiXCR on the multiplex PCR reads and lists one entry per CDR3 protein. The sample consists of about 460,000 distinct CDR3 sequences, roughly 23% of them appearing once. The sequences come from peripheral blood mononuclear cells (PBMCs), collected when the disease was refractory, from a patient treated with antithyroid drugs. The source of these receptors is a female donor with Graves disease.

This clonotype was observed many times. The rearrangement uses TRBV7-2 and TRBJ1-2; D might be TRBD1 (5 bases). Germline-derived CDR1 and CDR2 are SGHTA and FQGNSA. V was pared by 4 bases and J by 4 bases, with 19 bases between. The CDR3 has 16 residues. CDR3 in amino acids: CASSSFGGGRVYGYTF. CDR3 coding DNA: TGTGCCAGCAGCTCCTTTGGGGGAGGACGAGTCTATGGCTACACCTTC.

CDR3 in DNA: TGTGCCAGCAGCCAAGACCTATTGGTCGGGCAGTACTTC. It specifies CASSQDLLVGQYF. The chain carries TRBV14 and TRBJ2-7; D gene uncertain. Germline values: CDR1 SGHDN, CDR2 FVKESK. The CDR3 loop spans 13 amino acids. Trimming removed 0 bases at V and 9 bases at J, with 12 bases between.

This clonotype has a count of ten or more. This chain connects TRBV6-5 to TRBJ1-2; no clear D. The length of the CDR3 is 15 residues. V lost 1 base and J 4 bases, leaving 13 bases between the germline ends. Germline V gene sequence: CDR1 MNHEY, CDR2 SVGAGI. CDR3 sequence: CASSYFKGPTYGYTF. CDR3 coding DNA: TGTGCCAGCAGTTACTTCAAAGGACCAACCTATGGCTACACCTTC.

This clonotype has ten or more counts. V is TRBV28 and J is TRBJ1-1; maybe TRBD1 (6 bases). The CDR3 is 15 residues long. Germline CDR1 is MDHEN and CDR2 is SYDVKM. V was pared by 2 bases and J by 4 bases, with 14 bases between. CDR3 region: CASSLMRGVITEAFF. For the CDR3, the DNA is TGTGCCAGCAGTTTAATGAGGGGGGTCATCACTGAAGCTTTCTTT.

Ten or more counts support this clonotype. The chain carries TRBV6-1 and TRBJ1-2; D is unclear. V was shortened by 8 bases and J by 3 bases, with 10 bases between the two germline ends. CDR1 MNHNS and CDR2 SASEGT come from the germline V gene. The CDR3 is 12 amino acids. The CDR3 spells CASGHGDYGYTF. CDR3 in DNA: TGTGCCAGCGGGCACGGGGACTATGGCTACACCTTC.

The table lists this clonotype with many counts. This sequence joins TRBV6-2 or TRBV6-3 and TRBJ1-5; TRBD1 aligns across 8 bases. From germline, CDR1 is MNHEY and CDR2 SVGEGT. The trim removed 6 bases at V and 7 bases at J, leaving 11 bases unmatched. CDR3 size: 15 residues. The CDR3 is CASSRTGRKEQPQHF. CDR3 nucleotide sequence: TGTGCCAGCAGCCGGACAGGGAGGAAAGAACAGCCCCAGCATTTT.

Ten or more counts support this clonotype. V is TRBV28 and J is TRBJ2-7; 12 bases match TRBD2. The V gene end was trimmed by 10 bases and the J gene end by 4 bases; junction bases not matched to a gene: 5. CDR1 is MDHEN, CDR2 SYDVKM, per germline. This CDR3 has 13 residues. The CDR3: CATRTSGIYEQYF. The CDR3 DNA is TGTGCCACCAGGACTAGCGGGATATACGAGCAGTACTTC. Using reference TRBV28 and TRBJ2-7 for the parts outside the CDR3, the full variable domain is DVKVTQSSRYLVKRTGEKVFLECVQDMDHENMFWYRQDPGLGLRLIYFSYDVKMKEKGDIPEGYSVSREKKERFSLILESASTNQTSMYLCATRTSGIYEQYFGPGTRLTVT.

This clonotype has ten or more counts. The gene calls are TRBV29-1 and TRBJ1-1; D remains unclear. Trimming cost V 7 bases and J 0 bases, with 18 bases left between them. The length of the CDR3 is 15 residues. Germline lookup yields CDR1 SQVTM and CDR2 ANQGSEA. CDR3 DNA: TGCAGCGCTGTAGTCCACTTCCGTATGAACACTGAAGCTTTCTTT. Amino acids: CSAVVHFRMNTEAFF.

The rearrangement uses TRBV11-2 and TRBJ2-2; D unresolved. Germline V gene lookup returns CDR1 SGHAT and CDR2 FQNNGV. The CDR3 spans 16 residues. Trimming cost V 0 bases and J 0 bases, with 8 bases left between them. The CDR3 here is CASSLERITNTGELFF. The CDR3 DNA reads TGTGCCAGCAGCTTAGAGAGAATCACGAACACCGGGGAGCTGTTTTTT.

This clonotype was seen many times. This sequence joins TRBV9 and TRBJ2-2; 12 bases align to TRBD2. In germline, CDR1 is SGDLS, CDR2 YYNGEE. The CDR3 is 15 amino acids. The ends lost 4 bases at V and 3 bases at J; junction bases unmatched: 1. In DNA, the CDR3 is TGTGCCAGCAGCCCTAGCGGGGGGGACACCGGGGAGCTGTTTTTT. It specifies CASSPSGGDTGELFF.

This clonotype has at least ten counts. V usage is TRBV28 and J usage is TRBJ1-5; tentative D call: TRBD1 (6 bases). V lost 8 bases to trimming and J lost 0 bases, with 26 bases between them. CDR3 length equals 19 residues. Germline values: CDR1 MDHEN, CDR2 SYDVKM. The CDR3 spells CASASARRTAGYSNQPQHF. The CDR3 bases are TGTGCCAGCGCCTCTGCCCGTCGGACAGCCGGTTATAGCAATCAGCCCCAGCATTTT. The variable domain in full, completed from reference TRBV28 and TRBJ1-5, reads DVKVTQSSRYLVKRTGEKVFLECVQDMDHENMFWYRQDPGLGLRLIYFSYDVKMKEKGDIPEGYSVSREKKERFSLILESASTNQTSMYLCASASARRTAGYSNQPQHFGDGTRLSIL.

This clonotype was seen repeatedly, ten times or more. V usage is TRBV6-1 and J usage is TRBJ2-5; the match to TRBD2 covers 10 bases. The V segment lost 4 bases and the J segment 5 bases; nucleotides outside the gene matches: 1. The CDR3 sequence is 13 residues long. Germline V gene lookup returns CDR1 MNHNS and CDR2 SASEGT. The CDR3 nucleotides are TGTGCCAGCAGTGGGACTAGCGGCGAGACCCAGTACTTC. Residues: CASSGTSGETQYF.

This clonotype was recorded a few times. The gene calls are TRBV20-1 and TRBJ1-4, with D possibly matching TRBD1 (6 bases). V was trimmed by 6 bases and J by 5 bases, leaving 19 bases between them. Germline CDR1 DFQATT, CDR2 SNEGSKA (reference sequence). This CDR3 is 15 amino acids long. The CDR3 region has the DNA TGCAGTGCCCCCCCCGACAGGCCCCTCAATGAAAAACTGTTTTTT. Translating gives CSAPPDRPLNEKLFF.